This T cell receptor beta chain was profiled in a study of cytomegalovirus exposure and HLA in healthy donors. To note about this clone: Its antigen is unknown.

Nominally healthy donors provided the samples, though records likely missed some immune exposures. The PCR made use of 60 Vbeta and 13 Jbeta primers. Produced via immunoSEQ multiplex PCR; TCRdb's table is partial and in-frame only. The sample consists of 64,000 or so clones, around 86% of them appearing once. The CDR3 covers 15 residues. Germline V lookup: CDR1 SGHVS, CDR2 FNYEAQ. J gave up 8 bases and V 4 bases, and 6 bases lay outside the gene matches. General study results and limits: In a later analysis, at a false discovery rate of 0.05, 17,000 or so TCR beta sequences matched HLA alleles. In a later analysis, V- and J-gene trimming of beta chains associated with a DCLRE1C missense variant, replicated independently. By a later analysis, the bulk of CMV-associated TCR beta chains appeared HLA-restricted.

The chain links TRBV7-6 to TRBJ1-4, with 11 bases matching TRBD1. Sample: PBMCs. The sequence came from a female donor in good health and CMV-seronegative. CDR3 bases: TGTGCCAGCAGCTCCCCGGGACAGGGGGTCGAAAAACTGTTTTTT. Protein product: CASSSPGQGVEKLFF.